This TCR beta chain originates from a study of shared clonotypes between healthy human individuals. The CDR3 is made up of 19 amino acids. The ends lost 4 bases at V and 1 base at J; junction bases unmatched: 12. CDR1 SGDLS and CDR2 YYNGEE come from the germline V gene. The method was immunoSEQ multiplex PCR; TCRdb's version includes in-frame clones alone and lacks a portion of them. This table holds approximately 100,000 clones, about 68% found once. Sequenced: memory CD8+ T cells sorted from blood. Specified subset: CD45RO+ cells pooled with CCR7-negative TemRA cells. The V and J genes are TRBV9 and TRBJ2-2; 11 bases are shared with TRBD1. The source of this sequence is a man aged 30 to 39 in good health. CDR3 DNA: TGTGCCAGCAGCCGAACTCCGGGACAGGGGGAAAAGAACACCGGGGAGCTGTTTTTT. It specifies CASSRTPGQGEKNTGELFF.